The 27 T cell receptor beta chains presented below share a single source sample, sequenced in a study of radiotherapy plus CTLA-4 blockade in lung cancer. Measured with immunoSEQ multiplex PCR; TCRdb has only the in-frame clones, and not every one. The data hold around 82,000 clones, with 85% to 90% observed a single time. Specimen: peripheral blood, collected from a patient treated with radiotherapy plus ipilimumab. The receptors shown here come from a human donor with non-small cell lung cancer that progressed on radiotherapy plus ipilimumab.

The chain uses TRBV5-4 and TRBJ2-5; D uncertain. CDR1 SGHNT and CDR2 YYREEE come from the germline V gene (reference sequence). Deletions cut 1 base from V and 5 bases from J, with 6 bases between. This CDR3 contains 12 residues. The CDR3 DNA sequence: TGTGCCAGCAGCTTGCAGCACGAGACCCAGTACTTC. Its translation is CASSLQHETQYF. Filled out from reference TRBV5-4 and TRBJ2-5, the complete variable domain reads ETGVTQSPTHLIKTRGQQVTLRCSSQSGHNTVSWYQQALGQGPQFIFQYYREEENGRGNFPPRFSGLQFPNYSSELNVNALELDDSALYLCASSLQHETQYFGPGTRLLVL.

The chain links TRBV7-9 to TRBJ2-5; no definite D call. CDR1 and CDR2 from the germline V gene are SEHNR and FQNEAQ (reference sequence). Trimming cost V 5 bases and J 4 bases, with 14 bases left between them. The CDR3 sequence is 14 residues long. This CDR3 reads CASSPGISRETQYF. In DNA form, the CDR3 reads TGTGCCAGCAGCCCAGGAATCAGCCGAGAGACCCAGTACTTC.

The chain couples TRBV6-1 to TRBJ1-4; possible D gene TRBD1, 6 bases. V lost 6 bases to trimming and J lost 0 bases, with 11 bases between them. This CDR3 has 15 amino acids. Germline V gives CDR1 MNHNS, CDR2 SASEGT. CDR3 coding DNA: TGTGCCAGCAGAAAGGGGGGGACAACTAATGAAAAACTGTTTTTT. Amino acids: CASRKGGTTNEKLFF.

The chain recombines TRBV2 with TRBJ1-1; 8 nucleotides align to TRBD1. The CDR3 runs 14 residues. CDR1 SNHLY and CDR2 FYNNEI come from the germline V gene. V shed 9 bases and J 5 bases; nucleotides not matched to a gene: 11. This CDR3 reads CARDRGLGSTEAFF. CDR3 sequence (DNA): TGTGCCAGAGACAGGGGATTGGGTTCTACTGAAGCTTTCTTT.

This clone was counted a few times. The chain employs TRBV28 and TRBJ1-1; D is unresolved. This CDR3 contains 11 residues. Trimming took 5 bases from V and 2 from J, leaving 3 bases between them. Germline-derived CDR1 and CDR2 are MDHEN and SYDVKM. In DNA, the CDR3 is TGTGCCAGCAGTCACAACACTGAAGCTTTCTTT. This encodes CASSHNTEAFF.

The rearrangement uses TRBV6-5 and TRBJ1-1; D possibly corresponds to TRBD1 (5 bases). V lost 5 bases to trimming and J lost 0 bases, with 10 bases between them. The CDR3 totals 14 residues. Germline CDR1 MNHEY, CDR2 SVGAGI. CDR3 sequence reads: CASSQGRMNTEAFF. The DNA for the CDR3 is TGTGCCAGCAGTCAGGGCAGGATGAACACTGAAGCTTTCTTT.

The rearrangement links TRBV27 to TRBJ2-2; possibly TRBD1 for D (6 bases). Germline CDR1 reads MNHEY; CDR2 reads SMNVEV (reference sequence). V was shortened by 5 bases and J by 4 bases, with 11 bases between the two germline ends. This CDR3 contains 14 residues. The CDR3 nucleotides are TGTGCCAGCAGTAGGGGGAAAGGCACCGGGGAGCTGTTTTTT. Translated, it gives CASSRGKGTGELFF.

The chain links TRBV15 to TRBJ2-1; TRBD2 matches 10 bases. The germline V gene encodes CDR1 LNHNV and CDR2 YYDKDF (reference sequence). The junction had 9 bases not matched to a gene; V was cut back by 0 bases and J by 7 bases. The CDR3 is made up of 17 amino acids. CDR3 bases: TGTGCCACCAGCAGAGATCGAGGGACTAGCGCTAGTAATGAGCAGTTCTTC. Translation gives CATSRDRGTSASNEQFF.

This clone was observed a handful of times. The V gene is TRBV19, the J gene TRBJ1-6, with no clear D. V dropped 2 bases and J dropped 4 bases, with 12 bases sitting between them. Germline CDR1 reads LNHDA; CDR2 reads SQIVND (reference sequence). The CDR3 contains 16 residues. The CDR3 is CASSITSDLYNSPLHF. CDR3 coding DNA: TGTGCCAGTAGTATAACCAGCGACCTTTATAATTCACCCCTCCACTTT.

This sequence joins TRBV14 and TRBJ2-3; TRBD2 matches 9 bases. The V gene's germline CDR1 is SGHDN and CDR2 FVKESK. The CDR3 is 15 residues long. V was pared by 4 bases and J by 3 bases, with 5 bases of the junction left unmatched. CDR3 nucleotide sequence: TGTGCCAGCAGCCCCCGGCTAGCGGGGACAGATACGCAGTATTTT. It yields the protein CASSPRLAGTDTQYF.

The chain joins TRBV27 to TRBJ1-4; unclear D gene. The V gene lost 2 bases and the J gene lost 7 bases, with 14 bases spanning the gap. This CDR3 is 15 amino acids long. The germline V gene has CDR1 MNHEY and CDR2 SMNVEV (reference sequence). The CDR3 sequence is CASSLPFKEGEKLFF. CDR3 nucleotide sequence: TGTGCCAGCAGTTTACCCTTCAAGGAGGGTGAAAAACTGTTTTTT. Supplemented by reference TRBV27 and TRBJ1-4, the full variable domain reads EAQVTQNPRYLITVTGKKLTVTCSQNMNHEYMSWYRQDPGLGLRQIYYSMNVEVTDKGDVPEGYKVSRKEKRNFPLILESPSPNQTSLYFCASSLPFKEGEKLFFGSGTQLSVL.

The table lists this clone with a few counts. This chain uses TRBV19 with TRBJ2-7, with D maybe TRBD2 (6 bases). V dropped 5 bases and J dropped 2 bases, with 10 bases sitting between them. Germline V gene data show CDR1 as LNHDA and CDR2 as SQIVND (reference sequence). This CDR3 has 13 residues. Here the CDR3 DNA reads TGTGCCAGTAGTGCGGGACTTGCCTACGAGCAGTACTTC. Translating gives CASSAGLAYEQYF.

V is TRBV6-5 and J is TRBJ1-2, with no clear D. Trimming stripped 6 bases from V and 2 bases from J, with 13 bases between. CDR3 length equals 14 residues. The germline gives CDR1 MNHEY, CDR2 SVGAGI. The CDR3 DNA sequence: TGTGCCAGCAGCCTACACATGGGCAACTATGGCTACACCTTC. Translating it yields CASSLHMGNYGYTF.

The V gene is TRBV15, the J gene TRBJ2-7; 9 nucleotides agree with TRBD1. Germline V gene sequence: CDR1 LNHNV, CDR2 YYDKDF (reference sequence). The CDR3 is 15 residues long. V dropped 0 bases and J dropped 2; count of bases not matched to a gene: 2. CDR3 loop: CATSREGTGTYEQYF. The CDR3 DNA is TGTGCCACCAGCAGAGAGGGGACAGGGACCTACGAGCAGTACTTC.

In DNA, the CDR3 is TGTGCCAGCAGCTTAACAAGGACTAGCGGCAACACCGGGGAGCTGTTTTTT. Protein sequence: CASSLTRTSGNTGELFF. The chain couples TRBV7-3 to TRBJ2-2, with 10 bases aligning to TRBD2. This CDR3 contains 17 residues. The V and J ends lost 0 bases and 2 bases, in that order; junction bases with no gene match: 3. Germline assignment: CDR1 SGHTA and CDR2 FQGTGA.

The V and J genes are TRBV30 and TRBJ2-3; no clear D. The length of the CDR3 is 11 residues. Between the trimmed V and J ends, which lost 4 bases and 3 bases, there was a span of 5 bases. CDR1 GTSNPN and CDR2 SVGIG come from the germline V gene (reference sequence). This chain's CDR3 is CAWTTTDTQYF. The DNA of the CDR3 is TGTGCCTGGACGACTACAGATACGCAGTATTTT.

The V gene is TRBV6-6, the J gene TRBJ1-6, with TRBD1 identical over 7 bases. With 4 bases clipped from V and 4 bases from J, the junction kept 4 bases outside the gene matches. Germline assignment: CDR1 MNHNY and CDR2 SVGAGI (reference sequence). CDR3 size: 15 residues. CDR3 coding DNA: TGTGCCAGCAGTTCCCGACAGGGTTATAATTCACCCCTCCACTTT. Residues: CASSSRQGYNSPLHF.

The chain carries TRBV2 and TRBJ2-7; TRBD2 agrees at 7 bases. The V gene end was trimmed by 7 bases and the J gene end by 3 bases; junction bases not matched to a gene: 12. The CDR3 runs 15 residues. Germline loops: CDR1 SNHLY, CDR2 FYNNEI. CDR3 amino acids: CASTEAGGGIYEQYF. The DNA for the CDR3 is TGTGCCAGCACCGAGGCTGGCGGGGGAATCTACGAGCAGTACTTC.

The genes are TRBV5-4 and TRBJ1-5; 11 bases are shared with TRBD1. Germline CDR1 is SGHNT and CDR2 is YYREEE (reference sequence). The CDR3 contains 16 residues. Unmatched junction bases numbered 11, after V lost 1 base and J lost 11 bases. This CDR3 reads CASSLRTGGGSSAQHF. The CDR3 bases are TGTGCCAGCAGCTTGCGGACAGGGGGCGGGAGCTCGGCCCAGCATTTT.

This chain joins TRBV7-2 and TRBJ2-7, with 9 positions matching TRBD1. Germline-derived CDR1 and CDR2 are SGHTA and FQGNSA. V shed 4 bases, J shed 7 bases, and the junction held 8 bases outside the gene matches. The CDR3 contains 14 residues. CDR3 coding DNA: TGTGCCAGCAGCTGGGGACAGGGCCCCTTGGAGCAGTACTTC. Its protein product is CASSWGQGPLEQYF.

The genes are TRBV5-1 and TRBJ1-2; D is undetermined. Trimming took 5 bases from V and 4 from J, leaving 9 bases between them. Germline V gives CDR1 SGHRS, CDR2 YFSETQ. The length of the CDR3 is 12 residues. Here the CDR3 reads CASRVDIYGYTF. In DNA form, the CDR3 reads TGCGCCAGCAGGGTAGACATCTATGGCTACACCTTC.

In DNA form, the CDR3 reads TGTGCCAGCTCGCCCTCGGTAGCGGGATCCTACAATGAGCAGTTCTTC. Translation gives CASSPSVAGSYNEQFF. V gene TRBV18 combines with J gene TRBJ2-1; TRBD2 matches at 8 bases. The CDR3 covers 16 residues. CDR1 and CDR2 (germline): KGHSH, LQKENI. V gave up 6 bases and J gave up 1 base; unmatched junction bases: 8.

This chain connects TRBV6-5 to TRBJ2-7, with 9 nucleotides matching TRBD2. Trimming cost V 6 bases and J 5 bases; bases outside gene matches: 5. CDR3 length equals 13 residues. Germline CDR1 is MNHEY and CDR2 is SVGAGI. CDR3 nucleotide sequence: TGTGCCAGCAGGTGGACTAGCGTGGACGAGCAGTACTTC. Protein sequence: CASRWTSVDEQYF.

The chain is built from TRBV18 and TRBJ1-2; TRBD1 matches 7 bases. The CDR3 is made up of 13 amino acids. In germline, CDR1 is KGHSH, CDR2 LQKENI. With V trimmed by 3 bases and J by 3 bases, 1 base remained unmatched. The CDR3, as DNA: TGTGCCAGCTCACCCGGGACAGACTATGGCTACACCTTC. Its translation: CASSPGTDYGYTF.

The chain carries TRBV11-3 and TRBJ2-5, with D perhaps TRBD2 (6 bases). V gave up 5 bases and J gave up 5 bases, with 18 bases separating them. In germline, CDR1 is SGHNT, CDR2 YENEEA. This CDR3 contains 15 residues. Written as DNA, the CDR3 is TGTGCCAGCAGCGCGGGACGGCCCCCAAAGGAGACCCAGTACTTC. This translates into CASSAGRPPKETQYF. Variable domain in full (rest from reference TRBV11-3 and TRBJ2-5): EAGVVQSPRYKIIEKKQPVAFWCNPISGHNTLYWYLQNLGQGPELLIRYENEEAVDDSQLPKDRFSAERLKGVDSTLKIQPAELGDSAVYLCASSAGRPPKETQYFGPGTRLLVL.

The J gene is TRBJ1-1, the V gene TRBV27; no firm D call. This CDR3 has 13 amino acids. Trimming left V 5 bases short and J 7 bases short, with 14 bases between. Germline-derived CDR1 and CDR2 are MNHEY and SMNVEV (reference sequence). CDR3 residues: CASSRWEADEAFF. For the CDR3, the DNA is TGTGCCAGCAGTCGATGGGAAGCGGATGAAGCTTTCTTT.

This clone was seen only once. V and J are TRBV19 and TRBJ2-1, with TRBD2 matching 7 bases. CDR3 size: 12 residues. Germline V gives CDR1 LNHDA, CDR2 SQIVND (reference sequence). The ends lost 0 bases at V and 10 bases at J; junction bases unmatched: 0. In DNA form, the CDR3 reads TGTGCCAGTAGTATAGACGGGGGGGAGCAGTTCTTC. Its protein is CASSIDGGEQFF.